The entry below describes one T cell receptor (beta chain). CDR1 and CDR2 (germline): DFQATT, SNEGSKA (reference sequence). The CDR3 is 10 amino acids. Trimming at V came to 5 bases and at J to 8 bases, leaving 2 bases not matched to a gene. Extracted RNA was reverse transcribed into cDNA, the sequencing template. Assay used: immunoSEQ multiplex PCR; TCRdb lists only in-frame clones, some missing. The top ten clones hold about 0.5% of a sample with about 120,000 clones, around 56% of them seen once. The data derive from a study of CD8+ T cells in alopecia areata. As for the study in general: Treated patients' severity was scored by percentage of affected scalp area.

Treatment here: oral pan-JAK inhibitor, 5-10 mg twice daily. This sequence originates from a human donor with alopecia areata. The chain joins TRBV20-1 to TRBJ1-1, with TRBD1 matching 7 bases. The material was CD4+ T cells sorted from blood, obtained at week 4, from a patient treated with tofacitinib. The CDR3 coding sequence is TGCAGTGCTGAGGACAGGGAAGCTTTCTTT. Protein sequence: CSAEDREAFF.